The rows below give T cell receptor beta chains drawn from one sample of a study of T-cell memory formation after mild COVID-19. MiXCR, applied by TCRdb to the 5' RACE reads, yields one record per CDR3 protein. The sample lists approximately 390,000 distinct CDR3 sequences; roughly 15% were seen once. Sequencing was performed on PBMCs or a T cell subset sorted from them (not recorded which). The receptor set was obtained from a man aged 18 to 30 who had mild COVID-19 (a few samples of this study predate the infection). Cell type and time point are not known. Both conserved end residues are part of each CDR3. Each record gives: J gene, V gene, CDR3 protein.

TRBJ1-4	TRBV4-2	CATSETGANEKLFF
TRBJ1-1	TRBV28	CASNGLNTEAFF
TRBJ1-3	TRBV4-2	CASSDRERAGNTIYF
TRBJ2-7	TRBV7-9	CASSLAGAGSEQYF
TRBJ2-5	TRBV7-8	CASSLGGLAGGETQYF
TRBJ2-1	TRBV5-1	CASSLGGGKQFF
TRBJ2-2	TRBV27	CASSLAQNGELFF
TRBJ2-5	TRBV30	CAWVGLGQETQYF
TRBJ1-2	TRBV5-5	CASSFAGQGHYGYTF
TRBJ2-5	TRBV5-4	CASSRTSGDQETQYF
TRBJ2-5	TRBV5-1	CASSLGYGEETQYF
TRBJ2-3	TRBV11-2	CASSRGTTQYF
TRBJ1-1	TRBV12-3/TRBV12-4	CASSFLPSGNTEAFF
TRBJ2-7	TRBV9	CASSAGDASSYEQYF
TRBJ2-5	TRBV18	CASSPRGQQETQYF
TRBJ2-3	TRBV6-4	CASSHRAGATDTQYF
TRBJ1-1	TRBV6-2/TRBV6-3	CASRQIMNTEAFF
TRBJ2-1	TRBV11-2	CASSTTTYTQFF
TRBJ1-1	TRBV20-1	CSATDTEAFF
TRBJ2-1	TRBV7-2	CASSQRFPGSSYNEQFF
TRBJ1-1	TRBV4-3	CASSHRTGRTEAFF
TRBJ2-7	TRBV29-1	CSKTGESSYEQYF
TRBJ2-7	TRBV4-3	CASSQASGTGFYYEQYF
TRBJ2-5	TRBV7-9	CASSLGQTNQETQYF
TRBJ2-5	TRBV6-2/TRBV6-3	CASRSDRGFAETQYF
TRBJ2-1	TRBV27	CASKGRYNEQFF
TRBJ1-1	TRBV7-2	CASSRYLLF
TRBJ1-1	TRBV5-1	CASSWGTGSMNTEAFF
TRBJ2-5	TRBV23-1	CASSNPNSTGGRFTKTQYF
TRBJ2-3	TRBV4-1	CASSHRTRGDTQYF
TRBJ2-7	TRBV20-1	CSAGGVSGVYEQYF
TRBJ1-4	TRBV20-1	CSARGTKGPLFF
TRBJ2-1	TRBV3-1	CASSQSKDREIDEQFF
TRBJ2-5	TRBV5-1	CASSLAPGLAGQETQYF
TRBJ1-1	TRBV12-3/TRBV12-4	CASSRDIVNTEAFF
TRBJ1-5	TRBV28	CASSLSVGGSNQPQHF
TRBJ1-5	TRBV12-3/TRBV12-4	CASSELGGQPQHF
TRBJ2-5	TRBV20-1	CSAGDRVRKETQYF
TRBJ2-4	TRBV7-2	CASSWDSPTSAKNIQYF
TRBJ1-1	TRBV4-1	CASSQRGGMNTEAFF
TRBJ2-5	TRBV7-6	CASSPNGLISGETQYF